The 9 T cell receptor beta chains presented below share a single source sample, sequenced in a study of T cells in localized non-small cell lung cancer. Assay used: immunoSEQ multiplex PCR; TCRdb lists only in-frame clones, some missing. Here the sample spans about 17,000 clones, about four fifths being singletons. This sample comprised peripheral blood, obtained before any cancer treatment. The receptors here all came from a male donor older than 55 with stage III lung adenocarcinoma.

This clone was counted once. The gene calls are TRBV6-1 and TRBJ1-4; 9 bases map to TRBD1. CDR1 MNHNS and CDR2 SASEGT come from the germline V gene. Trimming at V came to 3 bases and at J to 10 bases, leaving 9 bases not matched to a gene. The CDR3 covers 15 residues. The CDR3 region is CASSDWDRVKGKLFF. The CDR3 region has the DNA TGTGCCAGCAGTGATTGGGACAGGGTTAAGGGAAAACTGTTTTTT.

The chain joins TRBV11-2 to TRBJ2-2, with 13 nucleotides matching TRBD2. From germline, CDR1 is SGHAT and CDR2 FQNNGV. V lost 3 bases to trimming and J lost 6 bases; unmatched junction nucleotides: 1. CDR3 size: 15 residues. CDR3 bases: TGTGCCAGCAGCTTTACTAGCGGGGGGGCCGGGGAGCTGTTTTTT. Protein: CASSFTSGGAGELFF.

This clone occurred a few times. The rearrangement joins TRBV14 to TRBJ1-1; no clear D. The V and J ends lost 6 bases and 10 bases respectively, with 21 bases between them. Germline V gives CDR1 SGHDN, CDR2 FVKESK. The CDR3 is made up of 14 amino acids. Here the CDR3 DNA reads TGTGCCAGCAGTACCGTCGGTATCGGGGTGGGAGCTTTCTTT. This encodes CASSTVGIGVGAFF.

V and J are TRBV5-1 and TRBJ1-2; D is uncertain. Germline V gene data show CDR1 as SGHRS and CDR2 as YFSETQ. V was cut by 1 base and J by 0 bases, with 19 bases left in between. The CDR3 is made up of 18 amino acids. CDR3 nucleotides: TGCGCCAGCAGCTTGCCGCAAAGGGAGGGTAAGGCTAACTATGGCTACACCTTC. It translates to CASSLPQREGKANYGYTF.

The chain employs TRBV5-1 and TRBJ2-3, with D perhaps matching TRBD2 (6 bases). Looked up from germline, CDR1 is SGHRS and CDR2 is YFSETQ. The V gene lost 4 bases and the J gene lost 2 bases, with 14 bases spanning the gap. This CDR3 is built from 15 residues. CDR3 DNA sequence: TGCGCCAGCAGCCCACTCGGGGGAGACACAGATACGCAGTATTTT. It codes for CASSPLGGDTDTQYF.

With regard to this clone: The same CDR3 is also encoded by other DNA sequences in this sample. The CDR3 is CSVGLGVGNTIYF. The CDR3 region has the DNA TGCAGCGTTGGGTTGGGGGTTGGAAACACCATATATTTT. The rearrangement joins TRBV29-1 to TRBJ1-3, with D tentatively TRBD1 (5 bases). Deletions cut 4 bases from V and 3 bases from J, with 10 bases between. The CDR3 is 13 residues long. Per the germline V gene, CDR1 is SQVTM and CDR2 is ANQGSEA.

J is TRBJ2-2 and V is TRBV5-5, with a weak D call TRBD2 (7 bases). Germline V gene sequence: CDR1 SGHKS, CDR2 YYEKEE (reference sequence). The V gene lost 2 bases and the J gene lost 0 bases, with 17 bases spanning the gap. The CDR3 consists of 18 residues. CDR3 in amino acids: CASSFLLAGASNTGELFF. Here the CDR3 DNA reads TGTGCCAGCAGCTTTCTCCTGGCGGGGGCCTCGAACACCGGGGAGCTGTTTTTT.

V gene TRBV2 combines with J gene TRBJ2-5; the match to TRBD1 covers 8 bases. The CDR3 is made up of 15 amino acids. V was pared by 6 bases and J by 2 bases, with 8 bases of the junction left unmatched. Germline loops: CDR1 SNHLY, CDR2 FYNNEI. Here the CDR3 reads CASRRLGTGQETQYF. CDR3 sequence (DNA): TGTGCCAGCAGGAGACTTGGGACAGGTCAAGAGACCCAGTACTTC.

CDR3 in amino acids: CASSAGFGSEKLFF. The CDR3 region has the DNA TGTGCCAGCAGCGCGGGATTCGGTAGTGAAAAACTGTTTTTT. The chain couples TRBV7-2 to TRBJ1-4; D is ambiguous. The CDR3 is made up of 14 amino acids. CDR1 is SGHTA and CDR2 is FQGNSA in the germline V gene. With 5 bases removed from V and 7 bases from J, the gap between germline ends came to 14 bases. The full variable domain, rest sourced from reference TRBV7-2 and TRBJ1-4, is GAGVSQSPSNKVTEKGKDVELRCDPISGHTALYWYRQSLGQGLEFLIYFQGNSAPDKSGLPSDRFSAERTGGSVSTLTIQRTQQEDSAVYLCASSAGFGSEKLFFGSGTQLSVL.